Listed here are 15 T cell receptor beta chains from one sample, sequenced in a study of cytomegalovirus exposure and HLA in healthy donors. Sequenced by immunoSEQ multiplex PCR; TCRdb stores in-frame clones only, minus some. The table shows fewer than 200,000 clones, with about nine tenths occurring only once. Sequenced material: PBMCs. These receptors all stem from a man aged 18 to 35 in good health and CMV-seropositive.

This clone is a singleton in its sample. This chain connects TRBV4-2 to TRBJ2-5; D not resolved. Per germline, CDR1 LGHNA and CDR2 YNFKEQ. This CDR3 region has 13 residues. V was shortened by 1 base and J by 4 bases, with 7 bases between the two germline ends. The CDR3 sequence is CASSQGRGETQYF. The CDR3 DNA sequence: TGTGCCAGCAGCCAAGGGCGAGGAGAGACCCAGTACTTC.

V and J are TRBV6-1 and TRBJ2-1; a weak D match, TRBD1 (6 bases). Trimming removed 0 bases at V and 14 bases at J, with 17 bases between. The CDR3 is 14 amino acids. Germline-derived CDR1 and CDR2 are MNHNS and SASEGT. This CDR3 reads CASSEALRPRGKFF. The DNA for the CDR3 is TGTGCCAGCAGTGAAGCGCTCAGGCCGAGGGGGAAGTTCTTC.

The rearrangement joins TRBV2 to TRBJ2-1; D perhaps matches TRBD1 (6 bases). CDR1 SNHLY and CDR2 FYNNEI come from the germline V gene. The germline V and J ends were trimmed by 11 bases and 0 bases, with 20 bases remaining between them. CDR3 length equals 16 residues. DNA of the CDR3: TGTGCCGCGCTAGGGGGAGCTGAGAGCTCCTACAATGAGCAGTTCTTC. Protein product: CAALGGAESSYNEQFF.

This clone appeared once. This chain uses TRBV5-1 with TRBJ2-6; D is undetermined. Germline CDR1 reads SGHRS; CDR2 reads YFSETQ. This CDR3 spans 16 amino acids. V lost 1 base, J lost 0 bases, and 8 bases lay in between. CDR3 protein: CASSLIGDSGANVLTF. The CDR3 region has the DNA TGCGCCAGCAGCTTGATAGGAGACTCTGGGGCCAACGTCCTGACTTTC.

This clone occurred once. The chain recombines TRBV19 with TRBJ1-5; D is perhaps TRBD1 (5 bases). Trimming cost V 5 bases and J 7 bases, with 15 bases left between them. Germline CDR1 is LNHDA and CDR2 is SQIVND (reference sequence). This CDR3 spans 14 amino acids. The CDR3 DNA sequence: TGTGCCAGTAGTCCTGGGGGGGTGAGCCAGCCCCAGCATTTT. Protein: CASSPGGVSQPQHF.

The chain employs TRBV7-9 and TRBJ1-4; D is ambiguous. Between the trimmed V and J ends, which lost 3 bases and 0 bases, there was a span of 5 bases. Per the germline V gene, CDR1 is SEHNR and CDR2 is FQNEAQ (reference sequence). The CDR3 runs 14 residues. The CDR3 nucleotides read TGTGCCAGCAGCTTCGCTACAACTAATGAAAAACTGTTTTTT. Translation gives CASSFATTNEKLFF.

The chain links TRBV29-1 to TRBJ2-5; 8 nucleotides agree with TRBD2. Trimming at V came to 4 bases and at J to 5 bases, leaving 6 bases not matched to a gene. CDR1 is SQVTM and CDR2 is ANQGSEA in the germline V gene. The CDR3 is 13 amino acids. The CDR3, as DNA: TGCAGCGTTGTCGGGGGGGGCGGGGAGACCCAGTACTTC. Amino acids: CSVVGGGGETQYF.

This clone occurred once. V gene TRBV18 combines with J gene TRBJ2-1; D is perhaps TRBD1 (5 bases). The CDR3 is 16 amino acids. With 2 bases removed from V and 1 base from J, the gap between germline ends came to 12 bases. CDR1 is KGHSH and CDR2 is LQKENI in the germline V gene. The CDR3 DNA reads TGTGCCAGCTCACCAACGCAGGGTAGGTCCTACAATGAGCAGTTCTTC. Translated, it gives CASSPTQGRSYNEQFF.

The chain has TRBV9 and TRBJ2-3; 7 bases fit TRBD1. Looked up from germline, CDR1 is SGDLS and CDR2 is YYNGEE. The CDR3 has 14 amino acids. The V and J ends lost 3 bases and 2 bases, in that order; junction bases with no gene match: 3. The CDR3 is CASSAGTDTDTQYF. The CDR3 region has the DNA TGTGCCAGCAGCGCCGGGACAGACACAGATACGCAGTATTTT. The variable domain in full, completed from reference TRBV9 and TRBJ2-3, reads DSGVTQTPKHLITATGQRVTLRCSPRSGDLSVYWYQQSLDQGLQFLIQYYNGEERAKGNILERFSAQQFPDLHSELNLSSLELGDSALYFCASSAGTDTDTQYFGPGTRLTVL.

The rearrangement uses TRBV28 and TRBJ2-7; D possibly corresponds to TRBD2 (5 bases). The CDR3 runs 16 residues. CDR1 and CDR2 from the germline V gene are MDHEN and SYDVKM. Between the trimmed V and J ends, which lost 4 bases and 3 bases, there was a span of 19 bases. The CDR3, as DNA: TGTGCCAGCAGTTCCTTTCAAAAGGGAGTAAACTACGAGCAGTACTTC. Protein product: CASSSFQKGVNYEQYF.

The rearrangement joins TRBV5-1 to TRBJ1-1, with 8 bases lining up with TRBD1. Per the germline V gene, CDR1 is SGHRS and CDR2 is YFSETQ. V lost 1 base and J lost 3; bases outside the gene matches: 11. CDR3 length: 17 residues. The DNA of the CDR3 is TGCGCCAGCAGCTTGTTGTCAGGGGGCGGGGGGGACACTGAAGCTTTCTTT. This sequence encodes CASSLLSGGGGDTEAFF.

This chain joins TRBV2 and TRBJ1-5, with 9 bases matching TRBD1. The CDR3 totals 14 residues. Trimming cost V 4 bases and J 4 bases; bases outside gene matches: 2. Germline V CDR1 and CDR2: SNHLY, FYNNEI. CDR3 bases: TGTGCCAGCAGTGGGGGGACAGGGAATCAGCCCCAGCATTTT. This sequence encodes CASSGGTGNQPQHF.

V and J are TRBV30 and TRBJ2-1, with TRBD2 matching over 8 bases. The length of the CDR3 is 13 residues. CDR1 and CDR2 (germline): GTSNPN, SVGIG (reference sequence). Trimming at V came to 0 bases and at J to 9 bases, leaving 4 bases not matched to a gene. The CDR3 bases are TGTGCCTGGAGTGTACGGACTAGCCGTGAGCAGTTCTTC. Residues: CAWSVRTSREQFF.

V usage is TRBV9 and J usage is TRBJ1-2; tentatively, D is TRBD1 (5 bases). The V gene's germline CDR1 is SGDLS and CDR2 YYNGEE. V was pared by 0 bases and J by 1 base, with 10 bases between. The CDR3 loop spans 15 amino acids. The CDR3 nucleotides read TGTGCCAGCAGCGTAGCTTCAGGGTTTAACTATGGCTACACCTTC. Its protein is CASSVASGFNYGYTF.

This chain connects TRBV6-6 to TRBJ1-2, with D unclear. Germline-derived CDR1 and CDR2 are MNHNY and SVGAGI (reference sequence). V lost 4 bases and J lost 1, with 13 bases in between. The CDR3 consists of 15 residues. In DNA form, the CDR3 reads TGTGCCAGCAGTTCCCCCGGGGAGGGTAACTATGGCTACACCTTC. Its protein is CASSSPGEGNYGYTF.